This T cell receptor (beta chain) was sequenced during a study of blood T cell repertoires in COVID-19. Germline CDR1 WSHSY, CDR2 SAAADI. V lost 3 bases and J 6 bases, leaving 8 bases between the germline ends. This CDR3 is 12 amino acids long. Enrolled through a virtual design, the participants were between roughly 18 and 100 years of age and came from some 26 US areas. TCRdb's table, derived via immunoSEQ multiplex PCR, lists solely in-frame clones and lacks some. This table holds around 140,000 clones, approximately 80% found once. This clone showed up just once. Sequenced input: PBMCs or T cells enriched from blood (not recorded which). This receptor was taken from a woman in her fifties or sixties who had recovered from COVID-19. The rearrangement uses TRBV10-2 and TRBJ1-1; TRBD1 might be the D (5 bases). CDR3 sequence: CASSEGAPEAFF. The CDR3 DNA reads as TGCGCCAGCAGTGAAGGGGCTCCTGAAGCTTTCTTT.